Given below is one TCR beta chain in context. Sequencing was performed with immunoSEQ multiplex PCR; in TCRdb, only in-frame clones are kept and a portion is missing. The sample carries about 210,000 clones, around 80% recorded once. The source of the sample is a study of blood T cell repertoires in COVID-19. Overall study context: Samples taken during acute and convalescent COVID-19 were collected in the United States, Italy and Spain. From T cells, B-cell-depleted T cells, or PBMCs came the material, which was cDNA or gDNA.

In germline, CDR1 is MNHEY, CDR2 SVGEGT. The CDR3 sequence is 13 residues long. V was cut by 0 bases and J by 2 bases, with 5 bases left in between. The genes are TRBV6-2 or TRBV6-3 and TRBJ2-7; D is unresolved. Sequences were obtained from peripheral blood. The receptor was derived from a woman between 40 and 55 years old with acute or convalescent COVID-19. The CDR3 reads CASSYSSAYEQYF. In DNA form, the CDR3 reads TGTGCCAGCAGTTACTCGTCAGCCTACGAGCAGTACTTC.